This T cell receptor beta chain was captured by sequencing in a study of CD8 T cells in Susac syndrome. TCR beta sequences were obtained from blood CD8+ and CD4+ T cells. The CDR3 has 15 amino acids. The junction had 5 bases not matched to a gene; V was cut back by 1 base and J by 8 bases. CDR1 is SGHAT and CDR2 is FQNNGV in the germline V gene. With random hexamers, reverse transcription was performed on roughly 0.5 to 1 ug of RNA. immunoSEQ multiplex PCR amplified TCR beta CDR3 across 54 Vbeta, 13 Jbeta. TCRdb re-analysed the immunoSEQ multiplex PCR reads in MiXCR, keeping a single row per CDR3 protein. The repertoire consists of some 120,000 distinct CDR3 sequences, with approximately 94% occurring once and the leading ten covering over 0.1%.

The material sequenced was CD4+ T cells from PBMCs. This clonotype originated in a human donor with multiple sclerosis. V usage is TRBV11-2 and J usage is TRBJ1-4, with 9 bases identical to TRBD1. CDR3 nucleotides: TGTGCCAGCAGCTTAGGGGGGACAGGGCGAGAAAAACTGTTTTTT. Its translation: CASSLGGTGREKLFF.